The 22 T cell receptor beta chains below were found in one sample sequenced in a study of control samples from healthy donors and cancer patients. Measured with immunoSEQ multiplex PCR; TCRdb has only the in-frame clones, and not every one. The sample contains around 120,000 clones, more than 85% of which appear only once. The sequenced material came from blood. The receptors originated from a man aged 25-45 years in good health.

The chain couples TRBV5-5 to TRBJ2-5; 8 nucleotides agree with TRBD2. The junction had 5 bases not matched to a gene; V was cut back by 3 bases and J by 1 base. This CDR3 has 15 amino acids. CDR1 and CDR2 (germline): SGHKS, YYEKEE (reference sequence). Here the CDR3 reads CASSYGTSGQETQYF. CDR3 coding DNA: TGTGCCAGCAGCTATGGTACTAGCGGCCAAGAGACCCAGTACTTC.

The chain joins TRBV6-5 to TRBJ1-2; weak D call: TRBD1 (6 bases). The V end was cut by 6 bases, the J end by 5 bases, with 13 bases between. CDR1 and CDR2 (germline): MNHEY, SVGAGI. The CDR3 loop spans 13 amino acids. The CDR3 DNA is TGTGCCAGCAGGCTTACAGGGTCTTATGGCTACACCTTC. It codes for CASRLTGSYGYTF.

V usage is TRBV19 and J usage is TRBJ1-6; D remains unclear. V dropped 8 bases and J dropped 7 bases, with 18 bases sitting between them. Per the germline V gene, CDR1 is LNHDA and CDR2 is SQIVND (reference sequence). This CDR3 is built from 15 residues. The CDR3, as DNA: TGTGCCAGTCTTCAAACCGCACCGAAAAATTCACCCCTCCACTTT. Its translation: CASLQTAPKNSPLHF. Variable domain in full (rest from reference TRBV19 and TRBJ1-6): DGGITQSPKYLFRKEGQNVTLSCEQNLNHDAMYWYRQDPGQGLRLIYYSQIVNDFQKGDIAEGYSVSREKKESFPLTVTSAQKNPTAFYLCASLQTAPKNSPLHFGNGTRLTVT.

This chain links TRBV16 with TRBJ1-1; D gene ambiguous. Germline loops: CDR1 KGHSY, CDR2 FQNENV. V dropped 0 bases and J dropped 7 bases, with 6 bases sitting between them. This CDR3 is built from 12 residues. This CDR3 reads CASSQSGIEAFF. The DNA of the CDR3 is TGTGCCAGCAGCCAATCAGGCATTGAAGCTTTCTTT.

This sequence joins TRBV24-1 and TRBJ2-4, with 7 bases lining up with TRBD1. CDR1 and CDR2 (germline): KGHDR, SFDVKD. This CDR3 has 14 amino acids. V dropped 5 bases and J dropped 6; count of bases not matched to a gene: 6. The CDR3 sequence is CATSAGTDANIQYF. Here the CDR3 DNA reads TGTGCCACCAGTGCCGGGACAGACGCAAACATTCAGTACTTC.

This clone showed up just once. The CDR3 DNA sequence: TGTGCCACCAGCAGAGGAGCAGGGGCCACAGATACGCAGTATTTT. Amino acid sequence: CATSRGAGATDTQYF. The chain employs TRBV15 and TRBJ2-3, with D possibly being TRBD1 (6 bases). The germline CDR1 and CDR2 sequences are LNHNV and YYDKDF (reference sequence). Trimming removed 1 base from V and 2 bases from J, with 10 bases in between. This CDR3 has 15 amino acids.

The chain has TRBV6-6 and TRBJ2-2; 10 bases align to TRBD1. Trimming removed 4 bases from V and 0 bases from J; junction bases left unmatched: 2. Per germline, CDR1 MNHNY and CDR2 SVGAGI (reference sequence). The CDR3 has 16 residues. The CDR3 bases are TGTGCCAGCAGTTCGGGACAGGGGTCGAACACCGGGGAGCTGTTTTTT. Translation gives CASSSGQGSNTGELFF.

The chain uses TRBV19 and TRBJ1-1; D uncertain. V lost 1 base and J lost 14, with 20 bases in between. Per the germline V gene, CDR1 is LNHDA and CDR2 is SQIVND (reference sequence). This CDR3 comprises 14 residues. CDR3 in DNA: TGTGCCAGTAGTATAGCGGGCGCGGGATTCAGAGAGTTCTTT. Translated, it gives CASSIAGAGFREFF.

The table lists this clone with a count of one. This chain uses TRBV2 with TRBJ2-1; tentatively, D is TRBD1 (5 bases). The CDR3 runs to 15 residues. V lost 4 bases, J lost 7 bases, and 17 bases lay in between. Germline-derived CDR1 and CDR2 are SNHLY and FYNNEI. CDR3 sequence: CASSVPYSTANEQFF. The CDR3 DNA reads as TGTGCCAGCAGTGTACCTTACTCGACAGCGAATGAGCAGTTCTTC.

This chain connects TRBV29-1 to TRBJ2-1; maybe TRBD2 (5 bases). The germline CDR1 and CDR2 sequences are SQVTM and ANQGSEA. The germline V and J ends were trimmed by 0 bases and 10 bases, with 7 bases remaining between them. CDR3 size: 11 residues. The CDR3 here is CSVEEGREQFF. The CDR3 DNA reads TGCAGCGTTGAAGAAGGGAGAGAGCAGTTCTTC.

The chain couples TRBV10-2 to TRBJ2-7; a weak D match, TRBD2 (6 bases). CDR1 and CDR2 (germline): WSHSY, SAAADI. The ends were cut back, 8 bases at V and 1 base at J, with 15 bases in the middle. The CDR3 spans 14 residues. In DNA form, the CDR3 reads TGCGCCAGCGGCGGGGTACTCGAGTCCTACGAGCAGTACTTC. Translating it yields CASGGVLESYEQYF.

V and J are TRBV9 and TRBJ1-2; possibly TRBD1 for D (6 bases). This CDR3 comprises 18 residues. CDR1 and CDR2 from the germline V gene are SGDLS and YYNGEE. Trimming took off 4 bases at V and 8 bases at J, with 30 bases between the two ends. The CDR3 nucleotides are TGTGCCAGCAGCCCACACATAAAACCCAACAGGGATTATCGCGGCTACACCTTC. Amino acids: CASSPHIKPNRDYRGYTF.

The CDR3 region is CASSLIGTGASEQYF. CDR3 DNA: TGTGCCAGCAGTTTAATTGGGACAGGGGCAAGCGAGCAGTACTTC. The V call is TRBV28, the J call TRBJ2-7, with TRBD1 matching 10 bases. Trimming took 2 bases from V and 6 from J; bases not matched to a gene: 7. The CDR3 runs to 15 residues. Germline loops: CDR1 MDHEN, CDR2 SYDVKM.

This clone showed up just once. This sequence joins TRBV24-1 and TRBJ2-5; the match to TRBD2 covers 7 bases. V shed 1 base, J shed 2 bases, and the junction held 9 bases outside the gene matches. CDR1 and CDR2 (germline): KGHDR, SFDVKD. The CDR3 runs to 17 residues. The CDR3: CATSDFPRAGLQETQYF. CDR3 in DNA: TGTGCCACCAGTGATTTCCCCCGAGCGGGGCTACAAGAGACCCAGTACTTC.

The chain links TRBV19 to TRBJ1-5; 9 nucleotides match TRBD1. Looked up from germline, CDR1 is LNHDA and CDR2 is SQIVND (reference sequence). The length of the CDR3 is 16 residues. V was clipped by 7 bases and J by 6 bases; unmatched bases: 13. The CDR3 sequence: CASTETGGPLSQPQHF. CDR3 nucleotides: TGTGCCAGTACGGAAACAGGGGGCCCCCTGTCTCAGCCCCAGCATTTT. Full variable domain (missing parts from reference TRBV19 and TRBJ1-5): DGGITQSPKYLFRKEGQNVTLSCEQNLNHDAMYWYRQDPGQGLRLIYYSQIVNDFQKGDIAEGYSVSREKKESFPLTVTSAQKNPTAFYLCASTETGGPLSQPQHFGDGTRLSIL.

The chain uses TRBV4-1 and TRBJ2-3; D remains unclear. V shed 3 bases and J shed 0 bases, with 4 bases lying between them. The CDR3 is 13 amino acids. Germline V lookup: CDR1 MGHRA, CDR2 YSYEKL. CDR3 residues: CASSHVSTDTQYF. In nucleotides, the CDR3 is TGCGCCAGCAGCCATGTTAGCACAGATACGCAGTATTTT.

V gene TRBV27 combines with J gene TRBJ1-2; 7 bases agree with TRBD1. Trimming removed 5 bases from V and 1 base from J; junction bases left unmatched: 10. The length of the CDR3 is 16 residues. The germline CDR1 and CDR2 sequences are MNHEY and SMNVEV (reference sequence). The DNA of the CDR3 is TGTGCCAGCAGTCCTTCGACAGGGCCCCTTAACTATGGCTACACCTTC. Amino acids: CASSPSTGPLNYGYTF.

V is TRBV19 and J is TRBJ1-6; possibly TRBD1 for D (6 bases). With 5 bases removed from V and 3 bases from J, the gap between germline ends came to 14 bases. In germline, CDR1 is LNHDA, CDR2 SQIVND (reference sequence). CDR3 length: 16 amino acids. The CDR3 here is CASSAPLGGYNSPLHF. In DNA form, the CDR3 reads TGTGCCAGTAGTGCCCCTCTAGGGGGCTATAATTCACCCCTCCACTTT.

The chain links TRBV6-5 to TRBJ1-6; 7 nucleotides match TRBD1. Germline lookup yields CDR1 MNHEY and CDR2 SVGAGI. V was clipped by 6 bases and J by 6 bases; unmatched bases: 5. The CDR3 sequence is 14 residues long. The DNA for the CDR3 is TGTGCCAGCAGGCTACAGGGGAGTAATTCACCCCTCCACTTT. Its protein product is CASRLQGSNSPLHF.

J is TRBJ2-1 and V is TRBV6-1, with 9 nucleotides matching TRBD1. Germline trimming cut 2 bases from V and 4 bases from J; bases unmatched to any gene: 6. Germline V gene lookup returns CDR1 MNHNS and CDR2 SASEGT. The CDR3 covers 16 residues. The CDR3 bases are TGTGCCAGCAGTGAAATTTGGGACAGGGATTACAATGAGCAGTTCTTC. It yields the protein CASSEIWDRDYNEQFF.

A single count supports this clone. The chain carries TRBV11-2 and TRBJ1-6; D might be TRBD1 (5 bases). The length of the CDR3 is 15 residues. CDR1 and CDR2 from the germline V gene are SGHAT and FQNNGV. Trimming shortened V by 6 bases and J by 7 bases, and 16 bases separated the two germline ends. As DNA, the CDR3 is TGTGCCAGCAGGGGATGGGAGAGGACAAATTCACCCCTCCACTTT. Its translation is CASRGWERTNSPLHF.

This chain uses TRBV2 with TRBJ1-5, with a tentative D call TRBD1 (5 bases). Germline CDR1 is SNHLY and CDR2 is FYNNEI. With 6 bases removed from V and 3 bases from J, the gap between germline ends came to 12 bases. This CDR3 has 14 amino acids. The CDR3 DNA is TGTGCCAGCAGCCGACAGTTTCCCAATCAGCCCCAGCATTTT. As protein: CASSRQFPNQPQHF.